This T cell receptor beta chain was observed in a study of blood T cells in healthy people across ages. Study findings and constraints: Donor CMV infection status was unknown, possibly confounding age-related changes in expanded clonotypes. Donors of long life had a larger count of naive CD4+ cells and greater diversity than aged donors. Those diversity estimates obtained from one million T cells were thought to be underestimates.

The use of a sample-barcoded 5' primer and a J-beta primer mix characterized a second PCR of roughly 6 to 12 cycles. The template-switch adaptor, which had 12 random nucleotides, put a tag on each cDNA molecule. TCRdb reprocessed the 5' RACE reads with MiXCR, giving one entry per CDR3 protein. Of roughly 680,000 distinct CDR3 sequences in the sample, roughly 50% were seen once. The CDR3 loop spans 15 amino acids. Germline lookup yields CDR1 DFQATT and CDR2 SNEGSKA (reference sequence). V lost 0 bases and J 2 bases, leaving 13 bases between the germline ends. This clonotype showed up just a few times. The antigen remains unidentified.

The V call is TRBV20-1, the J call TRBJ2-5; no definite D call. The sequenced sample was blood. The TCR comes from a woman between 55 and 75 years old in good health. This chain's CDR3 is CSARDPSRTQETQYF. CDR3 nucleotide sequence: TGCAGTGCTAGAGACCCCTCTAGGACGCAAGAGACCCAGTACTTC.